Reported below is one T cell receptor (beta chain). Its antigen is not known. The sample belongs to a study of CD8 T cells in ankylosing spondylitis. Findings and limits, study-wide: As for the disease-linked clones, they showed a CD8+ phenotype and occurred at relatively low frequencies in peripheral blood. The authors reported significant enrichment of disease-linked clones in matched ankylosing spondylitis synovial fluid. A number of the motif variants had already been described in reactive arthritis synovial fluid and blood. Blood of patients with ankylosing spondylitis appeared to be characterized by a TCR beta motif of about eight highly homologous variants.

Molecular-barcoded quantitative 5'-RACE produced these TCR beta libraries. MiXCR, applied by TCRdb to the 5' RACE reads, yields one record per CDR3 protein. Of 700,000 or so distinct CDR3 sequences in the sample, around a fifth were seen once. CDR3 size: 18 residues. The germline gives CDR1 MGHRA, CDR2 YSYEKL. With 2 bases clipped from V and 1 base from J, the junction kept 12 bases outside the gene matches. V is TRBV4-1 and J is TRBJ1-2; TRBD1 agrees at 8 bases. The sequence was obtained from a male donor with ankylosing spondylitis. Sequencing was performed on blood, either unsorted or a sorted T cell fraction (not recorded which). CDR3 amino acids: CASSQLWGQAGLNYGYTF. The CDR3, as DNA: TGCGCCAGCAGCCAACTTTGGGGACAGGCGGGTCTTAACTATGGCTACACCTTC.